This T cell receptor beta chain appears in the sequencing data of a study of cytomegalovirus exposure and HLA in healthy donors. Turning to the study itself: Earlier sequencing of 150 million to 200 million T cells yielded roughly 120 million unique TCR beta sequences. Assignment to the Caucasian-associated ancestry cluster applied to around four fifths of the approximately 420 genotyped donors.

Healthy bone marrow donors made up the donor group. CDR3 length: 17 residues. Germline-derived CDR1 and CDR2 are SGHDN and FVKESK. The trim removed 4 bases at V and 9 bases at J, leaving 18 bases unmatched. With regard to this clone: Its target is unknown.

Study conclusions and caveats: The authors later found HLA-associated TCR beta chains more clonally expanded than equally common others.

60 Vbeta and 13 Jbeta primers were used in PCR. Assay: immunoSEQ multiplex PCR; the TCRdb copy retains only in-frame clones and omits some. This table has tens of thousands of clones, about four fifths appearing once. This clonotype was sampled from a woman younger than 45 in good health and CMV-seronegative. The sequencing sample was made of PBMCs. The chain employs TRBV14 and TRBJ2-1, with 7 bases fitting TRBD2. The CDR3 protein is CASSPVLISGRPGEQFF. DNA of the CDR3: TGTGCCAGCAGCCCAGTTTTAATTTCCGGGAGGCCGGGTGAGCAGTTCTTC. Supplemented by reference TRBV14 and TRBJ2-1, the full variable domain reads EAGVTQFPSHSVIEKGQTVTLRCDPISGHDNLYWYRRVMGKEIKFLLHFVKESKQDESGMPNNRFLAERTGGTYSTLKVQPAELEDSGVYFCASSPVLISGRPGEQFFGPGTRLTVL.